This TCR beta chain was profiled in a study of T cell repertoires in cytomegalovirus infection. Study-level information: Recently identified HLA-C-restricted CMV epitopes were among the peptides used. Public TCR beta signatures were indicative of both CMV infection and a matching HLA type. Study observations and caveats: Dominating the ex vivo response were TCR beta clonotypes that were CMV-specific and HLA-C-restricted. The cumulative frequency of public TCR beta families identified carriers of CMV plus the relevant HLA.

This clonotype was seen a handful of times. The antigen is unknown. TCRdb ran MiXCR on the reads and lists one entry per CDR3 protein. Of about 400,000 distinct CDR3 sequences in the sample, just under 35% were seen once. Germline assignment: CDR1 MNHNS and CDR2 SASEGT. This CDR3 region has 17 residues. V lost 5 bases to trimming and J lost 0 bases; unmatched junction nucleotides: 6. The chain employs TRBV6-1 and TRBJ1-4, with 10 bases aligning to TRBD1. This receptor was taken from a human donor in good health (CMV status not recorded). Some clones in this sample may be carry-over from other donors' samples. This specimen was cultured PBMCs, taken from culture after CMV antigen stimulation. In DNA form, the CDR3 reads TGTGCCAGCAGTCCCCGGGACAGGGGAACAACTAATGAAAAACTGTTTTTT. Amino acids: CASSPRDRGTTNEKLFF.